The sequence of this TCR beta chain was determined in a study of T cell responses to AZD1222 COVID-19 vaccine. Data came from immunoSEQ multiplex PCR; TCRdb stores just in-frame clones and leaves some out. The repertoire includes 100,000 to 150,000 clones, 89% of them detected once, and around 4% sits in the top ten. Trimming left V 1 base short and J 0 bases short, with 16 bases between. CDR1 and CDR2 (germline): LNHNV, YYDKDF (reference sequence). The CDR3 totals 18 residues. The receptor was derived from an adult in good health. Source: peripheral blood, taken on day 0 of AZD1222 vaccination. The V gene is TRBV15, the J gene TRBJ1-5; TRBD1 is a possible D gene (5 bases). The CDR3 bases are TGTGCCACCAGCAGAGCTATGAGACAGCCATATAGCAATCAGCCCCAGCATTTT. The encoded protein is CATSRAMRQPYSNQPQHF.